These T cell receptor beta chains were read from a single sample in a study of blood T cell repertoires in COVID-19. Clones were sequenced by immunoSEQ multiplex PCR, and TCRdb holds only the in-frame ones, with some missing. This table has 200,000 to 300,000 clones, approximately 81% appearing once. The sample taken for sequencing was peripheral blood. The receptors derive from a man in his 60s with acute or convalescent COVID-19. Each CDR3 is given with its conserved first and last residue. A D gene is named only where the DNA matches it firmly. Not every row has a clone size; where given, it reads once, few, many or a size class.

size | J | V | D | DNA | CDR3
few | TRBJ2-5 | TRBV7-2 | . | TGTGCCAGCAGCTTAGGTGTCGGGGGTGAAGAGACCCAGTACTTC | CASSLGVGGEETQYF
. | TRBJ2-5 | TRBV5-1 | TRBD2 | TGCGCCAGCACCCCTGGGACTAGCGGGACCTCGCGGGGAGAGACCCAGTACTTC | CASTPGTSGTSRGETQYF
. | TRBJ2-3 | TRBV4-1 | . | TGCGCCACCAGGGCGGGCCCCCGAGATAGAGATACGCAGTATTTT | CATRAGPRDRDTQYF
. | TRBJ2-1 | TRBV5-4 | . | TGTGCCAGCAGCTTGCGTGGGAGGTCTTACAATGAGCAGTTCTTC | CASSLRGRSYNEQFF
. | TRBJ2-7 | TRBV14 | TRBD1 | TGTGCCAGCAGCCAGGACAGGGGTAAGTCCTACGAGCAGTACTTC | CASSQDRGKSYEQYF
. | TRBJ2-1 | TRBV18 | TRBD2 | TGTGCCAGCTCACTAAGGACTAGCGGCTCCTACAATGAGCAGTTCTTC | CASSLRTSGSYNEQFF
. | TRBJ1-6 | TRBV28 | . | TGTGCCAGCAGTTGGGACATGAATTCACCCCTCCACTTT | CASSWDMNSPLHF
. | TRBJ2-2 | TRBV5-1 | . | TGCGCCAGCAGCTTAAGGGGGTCGGACACCGGGGAGCTGTTTTTT | CASSLRGSDTGELFF
. | TRBJ2-4 | TRBV5-6 | . | TGTGCCAGCAGCCCAGCGGTAGCCAAAAACATTCAGTACTTC | CASSPAVAKNIQYF
. | TRBJ2-5 | TRBV7-8 | TRBD1 | TGTGCCAGCAGCTTAAGGGAGACAGGGGTATTGGAGACCCAGTACTTC | CASSLRETGVLETQYF
. | TRBJ2-3 | TRBV14 | . | TGTGCCAGCAGCCCGCTAGCGAGTAGCACAGATACGCAGTATTTT | CASSPLASSTDTQYF
. | TRBJ2-7 | TRBV7-2 | TRBD2 | TGTGCCAGCAGCTTAGTGGCGGGAGGGAGCTACGAGCAGTACTTC | CASSLVAGGSYEQYF
. | TRBJ1-1 | TRBV9 | . | TGTGCCAGCAGCGTAGTGAGGGCGGGGACTGAAGCTTTCTTT | CASSVVRAGTEAFF
. | TRBJ2-5 | TRBV18 | . | TGTGCCAGCTCACCCGCGGGGGCGCGGGAGACCCAGTACTTC | CASSPAGARETQYF
once | TRBJ1-2 | TRBV7-9 | TRBD1 | TGTGCCAGCAGCTTAGGGGACAGGGGGCCAACCCCGCTGGGCTATGGCTACACCTTC | CASSLGDRGPTPLGYGYTF
. | TRBJ2-3 | TRBV7-3 | TRBD1 | TGTGCCAGCAGTGCGATGGGACAGGGAAACACAGATACGCAGTATTTT | CASSAMGQGNTDTQYF
few | TRBJ2-5 | TRBV14 | . | TGTGCCAGCAGCCAACTAATTAACAGCCAAGAGACCCAGTACTTC | CASSQLINSQETQYF
once | TRBJ1-2 | TRBV30 | . | TGTGCCTGGAGTACAGGGTATGGCTACACCTTC | CAWSTGYGYTF
. | TRBJ2-3 | TRBV5-1 | . | TGCGCGACCCGGAGGGGGGGGATCACAGATACGCAGTATTTT | CATRRGGITDTQYF
. | TRBJ1-2 | TRBV28 | . | TGTGCCAGCAGTTTACGGGGGACGGTCGGCTACACCTTC | CASSLRGTVGYTF
. | TRBJ2-3 | TRBV19 | . | TGTGCCAGTAGTATTACCCCCCCGGGCACAGATACGCAGTATTTT | CASSITPPGTDTQYF
. | TRBJ1-5 | TRBV9 | . | TGTGCCAGCAGCGTAGCTCTGGTGAGGTCACTTCAGCCCCAGCATTTT | CASSVALVRSLQPQHF
. | TRBJ2-3 | TRBV5-1 | . | TGCGCCAGCAGCGTATGGGGACTTACTAGCACAGATACGCAGTATTTT | CASSVWGLTSTDTQYF
. | TRBJ2-3 | TRBV28 | TRBD1 | TGTGCCAGCAGTTCGGGACAGTTCACAGATACGCAGTATTTT | CASSSGQFTDTQYF
. | TRBJ2-3 | TRBV6-4 | TRBD2 | TGTGCCGGACCTTACGAGCGGGAGGGATGGGGTACGCAGTATTTT | CAGPYEREGWGTQYF
. | TRBJ2-7 | TRBV5-1 | TRBD1 | TGCGCCAGCAGCTTGGGTGGGACAGCGAGCTCCTACGAGCAGTACTTC | CASSLGGTASSYEQYF
. | TRBJ2-1 | TRBV19 | . | TGTGCCAGTAGTATAGGCCACAGGCTGTTCTTC | CASSIGHRLFF
. | TRBJ2-7 | TRBV7-9 | . | TGTGCCAGCAGCTTAGTGCTACTACCCCACGAGCAGTACTTC | CASSLVLLPHEQYF
. | TRBJ2-5 | TRBV30 | TRBD2 | TGTGCCTGGAGTGTATCGGCTAGCGGGGAGACCCAGTACTTC | CAWSVSASGETQYF
. | TRBJ2-5 | TRBV7-9 | TRBD1 | TGTGCCAGCAGCTTAGGAATCGGACAGGGTACGGAGACCCAGTACTTC | CASSLGIGQGTETQYF
. | TRBJ2-2 | TRBV2 | . | TGTGCCAGCAGTGAAATAGCGAACACCGGGGAGCTGTTTTTT | CASSEIANTGELFF
. | TRBJ2-5 | TRBV10-2 | TRBD2 | TGCGCCAGCAGTGATCCCAGGACTAGCGGGAGGGCAGAGACCCAGTACTTC | CASSDPRTSGRAETQYF
. | TRBJ2-1 | TRBV9 | . | TGTGCCAGCAGCGTAGAAGGGGCGTACAATGAGCAGTTCTTC | CASSVEGAYNEQFF
once | TRBJ2-7 | TRBV7-9 | . | TGTGCCAGCAGCTTGAGCAGGACCTACGAGCAGTACTTC | CASSLSRTYEQYF
. | TRBJ2-3 | TRBV7-3 | TRBD2 | TGTGCCAGCAGCTTAAGGGTTGGGCTAGCGGGTGGCACAGATACGCAGTATTTT | CASSLRVGLAGGTDTQYF
. | TRBJ2-2 | TRBV7-2 | . | TGTGCCAGCAGCAGTGGAGCGTTTACCGGGGAGCTGTTTTTT | CASSSGAFTGELFF
. | TRBJ2-1 | TRBV6-6 | TRBD2 | TGTGCCAGCAGTCCTAGCCTGACTAGCGGGAGACGTGACAATGAGCAGTTCTTC | CASSPSLTSGRRDNEQFF
. | TRBJ2-1 | TRBV5-4 | . | TGTGCCACCCTCCTTAGTAGGCAAAGCGGCAATGAGCAGTTCTTC | CATLLSRQSGNEQFF
. | TRBJ2-2 | TRBV28 | TRBD1 | TGTGCCAGCAGTTTGGGGACAGTGAACACCGGGGAGCTGTTTTTT | CASSLGTVNTGELFF
. | TRBJ2-1 | TRBV5-1 | . | TGCGCCAGCAGCTTGGGACAGATTTACAATGAGCAGTTCTTC | CASSLGQIYNEQFF
. | TRBJ1-3 | TRBV19 | TRBD1 | TGTGCCAGTAGTCCGCAACAGGGGGGGAGAAACACCATATATTTT | CASSPQQGGRNTIYF
. | TRBJ2-2 | TRBV18 | TRBD1 | TGTGCCAGCTCACCTGGGACAGGGCTCACGAACACCGGGGAGCTGTTTTTT | CASSPGTGLTNTGELFF
. | TRBJ1-2 | TRBV10-3 | . | TGTGCCATCACCGGGACGGGAGAGAAATCGAACTATGGCTACACCTTC | CAITGTGEKSNYGYTF
. | TRBJ1-2 | TRBV5-6 | TRBD1 | TGTGCCAGCAGATTTGGGGAAAGGGTGACAGGGGGCTACACCTTC | CASRFGERVTGGYTF
. | TRBJ2-7 | TRBV7-2 | . | TGTGCCAGCACGCGTCCGTCCTCCTACGAGCAGTACTTC | CASTRPSSYEQYF
few | TRBJ1-1 | TRBV18 | . | TGTGCCAGCTCACCAGCCGGAGAGAACACTGAAGCTTTCTTT | CASSPAGENTEAFF
. | TRBJ2-1 | TRBV6-5 | TRBD1 | TGTGCCAGCAGCGAGACCGGGACAGCGATACTTGAGCAGTTCTTC | CASSETGTAILEQFF
. | TRBJ2-1 | TRBV6-5 | TRBD1 | TGTGCCAGCAGGGGACAGGGGGCGGGGAATGAGCAGTTCTTC | CASRGQGAGNEQFF
. | TRBJ2-3 | TRBV3-1/TRBV3-2 | . | TGTGCCAGCAGCCAAGAAGGACTACGGGGAGATACGCAGTATTTT | CASSQEGLRGDTQYF
. | TRBJ2-1 | TRBV30 | . | TGTGCCTGGAGTACCGGGGTCGAGCAGTTCTTC | CAWSTGVEQFF
few | TRBJ2-3 | TRBV5-1 | TRBD2 | TGCGCCAGCAGCTCGGGACTAGCGGGAGATGGCACAGATACGCAGTATTTT | CASSSGLAGDGTDTQYF
few | TRBJ2-3 | TRBV7-9 | TRBD2 | TGTGCCAGCAGCTGGACCCGACTAGCGGGGGCCCGAGGGTCAGATACGCAGTATTTT | CASSWTRLAGARGSDTQYF